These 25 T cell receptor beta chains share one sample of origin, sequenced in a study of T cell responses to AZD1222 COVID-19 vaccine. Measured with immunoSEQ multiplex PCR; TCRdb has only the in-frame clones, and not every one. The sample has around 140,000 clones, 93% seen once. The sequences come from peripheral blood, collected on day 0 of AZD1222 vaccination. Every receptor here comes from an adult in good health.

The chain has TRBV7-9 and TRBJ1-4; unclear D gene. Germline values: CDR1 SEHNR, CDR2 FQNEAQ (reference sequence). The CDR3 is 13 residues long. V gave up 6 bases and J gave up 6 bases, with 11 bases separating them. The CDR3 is CASSSASYEKLFF. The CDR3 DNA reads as TGTGCCAGCAGTTCTGCTTCGTATGAAAAACTGTTTTTT.

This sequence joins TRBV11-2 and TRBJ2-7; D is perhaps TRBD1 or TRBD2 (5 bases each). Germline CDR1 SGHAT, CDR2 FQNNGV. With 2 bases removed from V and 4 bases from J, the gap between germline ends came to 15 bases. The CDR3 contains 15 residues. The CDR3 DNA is TGTGCCAGCAGCTTAAGCCCGGGACCGGATTACGAGCAGTACTTC. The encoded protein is CASSLSPGPDYEQYF.

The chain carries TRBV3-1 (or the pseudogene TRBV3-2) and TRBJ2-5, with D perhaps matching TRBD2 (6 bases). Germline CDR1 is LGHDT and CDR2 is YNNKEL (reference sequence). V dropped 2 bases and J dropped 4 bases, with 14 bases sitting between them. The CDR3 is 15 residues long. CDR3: CASSQRDEGGETQYF. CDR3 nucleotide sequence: TGTGCCAGCAGCCAACGGGACGAGGGAGGAGAGACCCAGTACTTC.

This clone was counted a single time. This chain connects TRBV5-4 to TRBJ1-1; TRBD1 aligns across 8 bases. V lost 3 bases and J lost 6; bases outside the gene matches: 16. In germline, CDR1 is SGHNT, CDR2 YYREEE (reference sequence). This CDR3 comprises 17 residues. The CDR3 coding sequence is TGTGCCAGCAGCTCCGGGACAGGAGCCCCCAAACCTGCTGAAGCTTTCTTT. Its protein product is CASSSGTGAPKPAEAFF.

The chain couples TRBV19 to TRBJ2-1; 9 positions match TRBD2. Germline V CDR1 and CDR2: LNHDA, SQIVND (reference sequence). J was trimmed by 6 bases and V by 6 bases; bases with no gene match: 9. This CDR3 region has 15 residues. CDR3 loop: CASRRTSATSNEQFF. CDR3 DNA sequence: TGTGCCAGTAGAAGGACTAGCGCAACGTCCAATGAGCAGTTCTTC. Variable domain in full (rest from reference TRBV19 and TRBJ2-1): DGGITQSPKYLFRKEGQNVTLSCEQNLNHDAMYWYRQDPGQGLRLIYYSQIVNDFQKGDIAEGYSVSREKKESFPLTVTSAQKNPTAFYLCASRRTSATSNEQFFGPGTRLTVL.

CDR3 nucleotide sequence: TGTGCCAGCACCTCGCAATCGTATACTGAAGCTTTCTTT. It yields the protein CASTSQSYTEAFF. The chain employs TRBV5-4 and TRBJ1-1, with D unclear. The CDR3 runs 13 residues. CDR1 and CDR2 (germline): SGHNT, YYREEE (reference sequence). V was trimmed by 6 bases and J by 5 bases, leaving 14 bases between them.

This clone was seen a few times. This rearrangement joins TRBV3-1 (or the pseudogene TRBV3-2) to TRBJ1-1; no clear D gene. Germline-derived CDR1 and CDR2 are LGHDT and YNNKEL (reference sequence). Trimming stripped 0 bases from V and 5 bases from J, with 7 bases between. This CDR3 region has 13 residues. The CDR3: CASSQDGLTEAFF. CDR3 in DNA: TGTGCCAGCAGCCAAGACGGGTTGACTGAAGCTTTCTTT.

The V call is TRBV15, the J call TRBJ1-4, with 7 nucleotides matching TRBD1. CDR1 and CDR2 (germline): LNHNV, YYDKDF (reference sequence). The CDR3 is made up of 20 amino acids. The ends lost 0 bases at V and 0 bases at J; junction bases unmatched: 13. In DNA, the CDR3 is TGTGCCACCAGCAGAGATCAGTGGGAGAAAGGGACAGCAACTAATGAAAAACTGTTTTTT. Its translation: CATSRDQWEKGTATNEKLFF.

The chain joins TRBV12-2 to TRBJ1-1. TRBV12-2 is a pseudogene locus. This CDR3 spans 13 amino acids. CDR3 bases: TGTGCAAGTCGCTTAGCCAAGTTTTATAAAGCTTTCTTT. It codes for CASRLAKFYKAFF.

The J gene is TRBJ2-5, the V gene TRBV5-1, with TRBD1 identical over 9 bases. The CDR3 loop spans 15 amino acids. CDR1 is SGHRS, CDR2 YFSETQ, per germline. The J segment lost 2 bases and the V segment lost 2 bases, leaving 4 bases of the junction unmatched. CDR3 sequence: CASSLQGAGQETQYF. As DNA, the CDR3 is TGCGCCAGCAGCTTACAGGGGGCGGGTCAAGAGACCCAGTACTTC.

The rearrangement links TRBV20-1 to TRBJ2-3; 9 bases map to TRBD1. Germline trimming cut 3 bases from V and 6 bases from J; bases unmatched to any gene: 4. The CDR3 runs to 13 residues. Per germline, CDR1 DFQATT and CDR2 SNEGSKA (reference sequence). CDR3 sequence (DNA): TGCAGTGCTAGTGGACAGGGGAGGGATACGCAGTATTTT. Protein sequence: CSASGQGRDTQYF.

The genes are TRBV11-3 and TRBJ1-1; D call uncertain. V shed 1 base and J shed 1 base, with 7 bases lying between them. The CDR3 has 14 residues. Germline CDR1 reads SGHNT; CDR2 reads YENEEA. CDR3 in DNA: TGTGCCAGCAGCTTAGGGCAGCCGAACACTGAAGCTTTCTTT. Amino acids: CASSLGQPNTEAFF. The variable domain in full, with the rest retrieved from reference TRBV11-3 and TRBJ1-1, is EAGVVQSPRYKIIEKKQPVAFWCNPISGHNTLYWYLQNLGQGPELLIRYENEEAVDDSQLPKDRFSAERLKGVDSTLKIQPAELGDSAVYLCASSLGQPNTEAFFGQGTRLTVV.

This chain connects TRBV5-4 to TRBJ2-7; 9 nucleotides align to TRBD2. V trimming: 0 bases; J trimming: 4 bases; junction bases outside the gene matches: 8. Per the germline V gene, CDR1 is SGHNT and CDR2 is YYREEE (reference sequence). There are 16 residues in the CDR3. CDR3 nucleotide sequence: TGTGCCAGCAGCTTGGACTGGCGGGAGGGCGCTTACGAGCAGTACTTC. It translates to CASSLDWREGAYEQYF.

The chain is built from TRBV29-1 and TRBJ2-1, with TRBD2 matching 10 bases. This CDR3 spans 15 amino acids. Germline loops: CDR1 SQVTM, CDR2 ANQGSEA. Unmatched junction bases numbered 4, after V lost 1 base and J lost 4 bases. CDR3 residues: CSVEGGLAVYNEQFF. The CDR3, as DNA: TGCAGCGTTGAAGGAGGACTAGCGGTGTACAATGAGCAGTTCTTC.

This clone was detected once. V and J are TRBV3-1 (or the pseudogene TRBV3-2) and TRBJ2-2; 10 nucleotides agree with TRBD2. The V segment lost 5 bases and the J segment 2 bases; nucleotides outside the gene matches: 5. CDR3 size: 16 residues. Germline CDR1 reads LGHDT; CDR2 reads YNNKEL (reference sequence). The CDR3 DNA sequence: TGTGCCAGCAGCATCATACTAGCGGGAAACACCGGGGAGCTGTTTTTT. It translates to CASSIILAGNTGELFF.

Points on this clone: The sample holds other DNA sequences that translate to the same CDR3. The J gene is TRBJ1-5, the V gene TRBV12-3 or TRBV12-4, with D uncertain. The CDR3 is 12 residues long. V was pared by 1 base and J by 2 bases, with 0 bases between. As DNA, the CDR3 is TGTGCCAGCAGTTTAGGCAATCAGCCCCAGCATTTT. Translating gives CASSLGNQPQHF.

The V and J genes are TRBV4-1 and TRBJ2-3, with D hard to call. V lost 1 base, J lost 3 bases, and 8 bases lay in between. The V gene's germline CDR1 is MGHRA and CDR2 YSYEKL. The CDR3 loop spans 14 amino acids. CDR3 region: CASSQVTPTDTQYF. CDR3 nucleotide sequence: TGCGCCAGCAGCCAAGTGACGCCTACAGATACGCAGTATTTT.

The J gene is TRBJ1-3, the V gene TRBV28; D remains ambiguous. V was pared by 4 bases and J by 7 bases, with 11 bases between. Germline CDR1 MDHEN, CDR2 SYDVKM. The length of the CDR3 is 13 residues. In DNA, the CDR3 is TGTGCCAGCAGTTCGGTTGGTCGGAACACCATATATTTT. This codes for CASSSVGRNTIYF.

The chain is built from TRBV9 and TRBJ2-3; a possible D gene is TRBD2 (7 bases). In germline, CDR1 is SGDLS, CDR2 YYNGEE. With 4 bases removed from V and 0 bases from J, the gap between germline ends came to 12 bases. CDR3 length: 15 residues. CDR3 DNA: TGTGCCAGCAGCCCACGGGGGGCCAGCACAGATACGCAGTATTTT. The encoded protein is CASSPRGASTDTQYF.

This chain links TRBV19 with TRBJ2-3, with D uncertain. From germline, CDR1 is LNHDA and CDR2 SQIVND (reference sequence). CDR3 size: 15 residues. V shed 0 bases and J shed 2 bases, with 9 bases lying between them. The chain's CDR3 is CASSIESSNTDTQYF. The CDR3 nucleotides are TGTGCCAGTAGTATAGAGTCTTCGAACACAGATACGCAGTATTTT.

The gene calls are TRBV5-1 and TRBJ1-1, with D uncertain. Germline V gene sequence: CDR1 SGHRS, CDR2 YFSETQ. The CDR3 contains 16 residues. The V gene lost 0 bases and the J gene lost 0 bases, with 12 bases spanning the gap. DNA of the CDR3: TGCGCCAGCAGCTTGGACCCTGGACTGATGAACACTGAAGCTTTCTTT. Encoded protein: CASSLDPGLMNTEAFF.

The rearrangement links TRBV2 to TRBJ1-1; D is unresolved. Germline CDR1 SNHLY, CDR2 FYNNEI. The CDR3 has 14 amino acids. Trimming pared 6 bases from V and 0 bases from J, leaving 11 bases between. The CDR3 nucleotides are TGTGCCAGCAGCCCCGGAAGCATGAACACTGAAGCTTTCTTT. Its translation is CASSPGSMNTEAFF.

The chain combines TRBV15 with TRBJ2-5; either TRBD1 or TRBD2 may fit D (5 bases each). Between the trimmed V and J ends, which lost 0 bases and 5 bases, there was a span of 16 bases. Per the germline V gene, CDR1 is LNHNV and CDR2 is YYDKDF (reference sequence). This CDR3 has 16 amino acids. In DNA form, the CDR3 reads TGTGCCACCAGCAGAGATCCAGCGGAAGAGGGGGAGACCCAGTACTTC. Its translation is CATSRDPAEEGETQYF. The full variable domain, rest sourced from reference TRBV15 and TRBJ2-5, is DAMVIQNPRYQVTQFGKPVTLSCSQTLNHNVMYWYQQKSSQAPKLLFHYYDKDFNNEADTPDNFQSRRPNTSFCFLDIRSPGLGDTAMYLCATSRDPAEEGETQYFGPGTRLLVL.

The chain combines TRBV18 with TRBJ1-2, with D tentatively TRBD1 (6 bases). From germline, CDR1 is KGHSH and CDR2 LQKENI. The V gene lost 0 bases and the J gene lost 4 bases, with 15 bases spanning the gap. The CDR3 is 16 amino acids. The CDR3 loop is CASSPPSQGISYGYTF. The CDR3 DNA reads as TGTGCCAGCTCACCACCGAGTCAGGGGATTTCCTATGGCTACACCTTC. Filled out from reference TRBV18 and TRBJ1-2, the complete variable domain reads NAGVMQNPRHLVRRRGQEARLRCSPMKGHSHVYWYRQLPEEGLKFMVYLQKENIIDESGMPKERFSAEFPKEGPSILRIQQVVRGDSAAYFCASSPPSQGISYGYTFGSGTRLTVV.

The chain's CDR3 is CASRSLDRGEGYTF. As DNA, the CDR3 is TGTGCCAGCAGGTCGCTCGACAGGGGAGAGGGCTACACCTTC. The V call is TRBV27, the J call TRBJ1-2; 8 bases line up with TRBD1. Looked up from germline, CDR1 is MNHEY and CDR2 is SMNVEV (reference sequence). Trimming at V came to 6 bases and at J to 8 bases, leaving 11 bases not matched to a gene. The CDR3 is made up of 14 amino acids.